The clone carrying this T cell receptor (beta chain) was counted between two and nine times. What it binds is unknown. This sample was taken from a study of identical twins. Study conclusions and caveats: With abundant cord blood beta clonotypes, insertions were fewer; memory repertoires showed no such pattern.

Using its own MiXCR run on the 5' RACE reads, TCRdb lists one record per CDR3 protein. The sample holds some 900,000 distinct CDR3 sequences; around 12% are singletons and the top ten take roughly 1.5%. CDR1 is DFQATT and CDR2 is SNEGSKA in the germline V gene (reference sequence). CDR3 length equals 16 residues. J lost 4 bases, V lost 0 bases, and 4 bases had no gene match. Another study also made use of these data, one on yellow fever vaccine responses in identical twins.

The chain employs TRBV20-1 and TRBJ2-1, with 12 bases aligning to TRBD2. Sequences were obtained from PBMCs. The sequence derives from a woman under 30 in good health. CDR3 bases: TGCAGTGCTAGAGATTTGACTAGCGGGAGATACAATGAGCAGTTCTTC. It translates to CSARDLTSGRYNEQFF.